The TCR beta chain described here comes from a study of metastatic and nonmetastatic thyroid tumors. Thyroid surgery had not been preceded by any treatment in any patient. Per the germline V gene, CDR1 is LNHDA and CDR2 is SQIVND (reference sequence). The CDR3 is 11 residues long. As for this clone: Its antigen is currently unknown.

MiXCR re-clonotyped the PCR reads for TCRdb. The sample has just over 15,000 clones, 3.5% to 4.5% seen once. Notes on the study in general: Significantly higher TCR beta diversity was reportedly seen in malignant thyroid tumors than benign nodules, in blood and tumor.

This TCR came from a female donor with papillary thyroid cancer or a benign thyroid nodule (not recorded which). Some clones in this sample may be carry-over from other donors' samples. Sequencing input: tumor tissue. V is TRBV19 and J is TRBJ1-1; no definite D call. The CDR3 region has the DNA TGTGCTGATAACTGGAACACTGAAGCTTTCTTT. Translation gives CADNWNTEAFF.